This T cell receptor (beta chain) was recovered during a study of T cell responses to AZD1222 COVID-19 vaccine. The data were produced by immunoSEQ multiplex PCR, yet TCRdb's version contains in-frame clones alone and is incomplete. The table lists fewer than 200,000 clones, approximately 90% of them singletons. Points on this clone: Its cognate antigen is unknown.

The CDR3 has 12 residues. Overall study results and limits: A mostly white British donor set with more females was recruited, and clonal diversity was possibly underestimated. It was only 6 or 7 AZD1222 recipients who were seropositive at baseline. Recipients of two AZD1222 doses showed rising Spike-specific TCR breadth and depth. Targeting of unmutated variant regions was reportedly seen in nearly half of spike-specific TCRs.

This TCR came from an adult who received the AZD1222 COVID-19 vaccine. The chain couples TRBV21-1 to TRBJ1-5. TRBV21-1 is termed a pseudogene. Sequences were derived from peripheral blood, sampled 28 days after the second AZD1222 dose. CDR3 sequence reads: CASSRRGQPQHF. DNA of the CDR3: TGTGCCAGCAGCAGGAGGGGCCAGCCCCAGCATTTT.